The present T cell receptor beta chain was sequenced within a study of cytomegalovirus exposure and HLA in healthy donors. The PCR ran on 60 Vbeta and 13 Jbeta primers. Some clones are missing from TCRdb's copy, which holds only in-frame ones; the method was immunoSEQ multiplex PCR. The data show a few hundred thousand clones, 80% to 90% seen once. Germline lookup yields CDR1 LGHNA and CDR2 YSLEER. The CDR3 loop spans 15 amino acids. The V and J ends lost 5 bases and 5 bases, in that order; junction bases with no gene match: 11. Findings and caveats of the study: In an earlier analysis, most TCR beta V segments were productive about 87% or about 30% of the time. V- and J-gene trimming in TCR beta was tied to a missense DCLRE1C variant by an analysis performed later. Researchers catalogued under 200 TCR beta chains as cytomegalovirus-associated.

A remark on this clone: Its antigen is as yet unknown.

The TCR was taken from a young man in good health and CMV-seronegative. Sequenced sample: PBMCs. The J gene is TRBJ2-5, the V gene TRBV4-3; 7 bases line up with TRBD2. CDR3 amino acids: CASSYLLAEGETQYF. CDR3 bases: TGCGCCAGCAGCTACCTTCTAGCGGAGGGGGAGACCCAGTACTTC.